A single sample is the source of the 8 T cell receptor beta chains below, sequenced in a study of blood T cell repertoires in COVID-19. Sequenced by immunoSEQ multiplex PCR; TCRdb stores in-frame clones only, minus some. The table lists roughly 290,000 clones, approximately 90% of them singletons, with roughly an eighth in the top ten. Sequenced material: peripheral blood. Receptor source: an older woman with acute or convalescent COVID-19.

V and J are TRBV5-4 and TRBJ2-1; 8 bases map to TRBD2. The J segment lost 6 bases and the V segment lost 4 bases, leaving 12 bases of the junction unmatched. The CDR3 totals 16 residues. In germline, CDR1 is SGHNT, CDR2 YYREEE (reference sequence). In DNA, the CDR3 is TGTGCCAGCAGCCCCAAACAGGGACTAGTGGGCAATGAGCAGTTCTTC. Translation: CASSPKQGLVGNEQFF.

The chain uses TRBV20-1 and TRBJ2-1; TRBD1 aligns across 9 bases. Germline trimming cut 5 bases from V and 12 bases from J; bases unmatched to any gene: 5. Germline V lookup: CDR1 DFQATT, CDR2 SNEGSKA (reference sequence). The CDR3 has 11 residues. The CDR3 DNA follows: TGCAGTGCTTTGAAGACAGGGGGGCAGTTCTTC. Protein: CSALKTGGQFF.

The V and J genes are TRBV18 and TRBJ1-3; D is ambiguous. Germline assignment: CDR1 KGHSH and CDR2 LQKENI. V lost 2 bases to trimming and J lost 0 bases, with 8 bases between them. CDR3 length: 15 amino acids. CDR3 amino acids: CASSPSESSGNTIYF. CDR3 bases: TGTGCCAGCTCACCATCGGAGAGCTCTGGAAACACCATATATTTT.

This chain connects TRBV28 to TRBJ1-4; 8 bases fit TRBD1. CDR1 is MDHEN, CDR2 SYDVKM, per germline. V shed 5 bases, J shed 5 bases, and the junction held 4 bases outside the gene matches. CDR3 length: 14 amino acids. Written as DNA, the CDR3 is TGTGCCAGCAGTCGGGACAGGAGGAATGAAAAACTGTTTTTT. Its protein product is CASSRDRRNEKLFF.

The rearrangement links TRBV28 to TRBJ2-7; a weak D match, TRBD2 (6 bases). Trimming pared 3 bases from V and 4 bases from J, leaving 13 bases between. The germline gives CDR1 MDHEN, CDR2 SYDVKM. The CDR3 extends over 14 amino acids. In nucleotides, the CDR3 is TGTGCCAGCAGTTTGGCGGGAAGTATGTACGAGCAGTACTTC. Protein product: CASSLAGSMYEQYF.

The CDR3 spells CAIKAGWYGYTF. CDR3 nucleotides: TGTGCCATCAAGGCAGGGTGGTATGGCTACACCTTC. The V gene is TRBV28, the J gene TRBJ1-2; D possibly corresponds to TRBD1 (5 bases). Germline loops: CDR1 MDHEN, CDR2 SYDVKM. This CDR3 spans 12 amino acids. V was clipped by 10 bases and J by 5 bases, with 14 bases between them.

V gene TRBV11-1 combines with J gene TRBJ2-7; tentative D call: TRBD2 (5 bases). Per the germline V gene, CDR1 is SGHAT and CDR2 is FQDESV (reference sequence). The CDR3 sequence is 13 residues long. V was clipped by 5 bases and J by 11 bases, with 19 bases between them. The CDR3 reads CASSLFREMREYF. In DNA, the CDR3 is TGTGCCAGCAGCCTCTTCCGGGAAATGAGGGAGTACTTC.

CDR3 sequence reads: CASSPPGGGPYGYTF. DNA for the CDR3: TGTGCCAGCAGCCCCCCCGGAGGGGGCCCCTATGGCTACACCTTC. The chain joins TRBV5-8 to TRBJ1-2, with 7 bases that match TRBD1. Per the germline V gene, CDR1 is SGHTS and CDR2 is YDEGEE. CDR3 length: 15 residues. The V gene end was trimmed by 4 bases and the J gene end by 4 bases; junction bases not matched to a gene: 10. The full variable domain, completed using reference TRBV5-8 and TRBJ1-2, is EAGVTQSPTHLIKTRGQQATLRCSPISGHTSVYWYQQALGLGLQFLLWYDEGEERNRGNFPPRFSGRQFPNYSSELNVNALELEDSALYLCASSPPGGGPYGYTFGSGTRLTVV.